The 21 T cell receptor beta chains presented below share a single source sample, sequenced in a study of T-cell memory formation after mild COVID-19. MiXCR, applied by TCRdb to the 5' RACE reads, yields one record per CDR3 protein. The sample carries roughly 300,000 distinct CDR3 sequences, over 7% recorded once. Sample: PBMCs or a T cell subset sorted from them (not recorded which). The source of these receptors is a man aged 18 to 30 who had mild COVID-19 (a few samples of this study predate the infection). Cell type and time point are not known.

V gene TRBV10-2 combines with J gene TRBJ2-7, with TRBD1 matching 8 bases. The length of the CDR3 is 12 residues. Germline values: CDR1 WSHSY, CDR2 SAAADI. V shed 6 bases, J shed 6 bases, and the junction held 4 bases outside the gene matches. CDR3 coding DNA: TGCGCCAGCAGACAGGGGGTGGGCGAGCAGTACTTC. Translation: CASRQGVGEQYF.

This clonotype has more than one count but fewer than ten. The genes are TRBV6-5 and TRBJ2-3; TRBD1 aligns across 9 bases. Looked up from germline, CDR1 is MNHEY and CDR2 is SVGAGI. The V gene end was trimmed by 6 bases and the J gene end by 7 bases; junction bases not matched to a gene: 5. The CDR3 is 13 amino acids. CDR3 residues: CASSAGQGNTQYF. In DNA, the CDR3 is TGTGCCAGCAGCGCGGGACAGGGAAATACGCAGTATTTT.

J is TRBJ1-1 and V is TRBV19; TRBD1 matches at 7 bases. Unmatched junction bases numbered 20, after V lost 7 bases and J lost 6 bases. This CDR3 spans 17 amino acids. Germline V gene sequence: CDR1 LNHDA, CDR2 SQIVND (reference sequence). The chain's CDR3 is CASKMRQGLLGRPEAFF. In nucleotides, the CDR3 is TGTGCCAGTAAGATGCGACAGGGCCTTTTGGGAAGGCCTGAAGCTTTCTTT.

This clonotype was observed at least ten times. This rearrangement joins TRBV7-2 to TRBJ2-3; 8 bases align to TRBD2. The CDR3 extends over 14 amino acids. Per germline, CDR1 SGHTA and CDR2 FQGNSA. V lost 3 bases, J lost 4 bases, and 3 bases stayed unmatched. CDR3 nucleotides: TGTGCCAGCAGCTTTGGCGGGGGGCCAGATACGCAGTATTTT. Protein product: CASSFGGGPDTQYF.

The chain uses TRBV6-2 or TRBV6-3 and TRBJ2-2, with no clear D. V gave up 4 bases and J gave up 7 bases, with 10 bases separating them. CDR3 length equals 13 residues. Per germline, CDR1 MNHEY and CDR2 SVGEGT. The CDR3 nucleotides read TGTGCCAGCAGTTTCCATCATATCGGGGAGCTGTTTTTT. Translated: CASSFHHIGELFF.

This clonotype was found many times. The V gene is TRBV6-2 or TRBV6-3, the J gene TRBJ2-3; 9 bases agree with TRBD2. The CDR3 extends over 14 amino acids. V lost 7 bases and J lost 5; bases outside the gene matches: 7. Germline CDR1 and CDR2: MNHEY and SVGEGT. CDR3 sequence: CASTPRRGGDTQYF. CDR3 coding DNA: TGTGCCAGCACACCCCGGCGGGGGGGAGATACGCAGTATTTT.

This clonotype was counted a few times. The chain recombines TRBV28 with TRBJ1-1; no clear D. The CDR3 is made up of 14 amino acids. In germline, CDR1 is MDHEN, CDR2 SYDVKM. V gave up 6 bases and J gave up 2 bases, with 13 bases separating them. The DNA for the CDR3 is TGTGCCAGCAGGACACCCACAACAAACACTGAAGCTTTCTTT. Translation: CASRTPTTNTEAFF.

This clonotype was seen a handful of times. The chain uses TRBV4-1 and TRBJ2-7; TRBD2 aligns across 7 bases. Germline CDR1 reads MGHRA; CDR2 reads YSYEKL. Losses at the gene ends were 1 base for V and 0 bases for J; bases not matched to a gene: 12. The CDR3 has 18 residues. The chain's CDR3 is CASSQGAHLAVSSYEQYF. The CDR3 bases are TGCGCCAGCAGCCAAGGCGCCCATCTAGCGGTGAGCTCCTACGAGCAGTACTTC.

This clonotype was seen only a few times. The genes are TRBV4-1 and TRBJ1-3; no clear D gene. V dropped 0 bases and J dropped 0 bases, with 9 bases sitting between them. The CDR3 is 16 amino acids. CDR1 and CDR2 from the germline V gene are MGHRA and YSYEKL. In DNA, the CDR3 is TGCGCCAGCAGCCAAGATCGTCTGAACTCTGGAAACACCATATATTTT. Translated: CASSQDRLNSGNTIYF.

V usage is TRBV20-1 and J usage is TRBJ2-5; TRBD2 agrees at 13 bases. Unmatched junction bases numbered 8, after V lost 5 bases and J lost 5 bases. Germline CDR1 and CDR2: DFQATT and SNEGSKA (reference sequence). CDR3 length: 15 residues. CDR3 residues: CSARRGLAGTETQYF. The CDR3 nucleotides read TGCAGTGCTCGTCGGGGACTAGCGGGGACGGAGACCCAGTACTTC.

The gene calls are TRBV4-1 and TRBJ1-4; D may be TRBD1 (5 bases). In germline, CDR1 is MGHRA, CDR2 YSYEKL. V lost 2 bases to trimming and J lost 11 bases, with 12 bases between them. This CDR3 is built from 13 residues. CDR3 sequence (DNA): TGCGCCAGCAGCCAATTAAGCGAGGGGAAACTGTTTTTT. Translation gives CASSQLSEGKLFF.

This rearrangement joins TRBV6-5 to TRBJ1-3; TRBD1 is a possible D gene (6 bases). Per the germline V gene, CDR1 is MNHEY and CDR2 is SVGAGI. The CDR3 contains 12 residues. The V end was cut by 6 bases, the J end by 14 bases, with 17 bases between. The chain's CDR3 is CASSLTGAVVYF. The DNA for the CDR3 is TGTGCCAGCAGCTTGACAGGTGCAGTCGTATATTTT.

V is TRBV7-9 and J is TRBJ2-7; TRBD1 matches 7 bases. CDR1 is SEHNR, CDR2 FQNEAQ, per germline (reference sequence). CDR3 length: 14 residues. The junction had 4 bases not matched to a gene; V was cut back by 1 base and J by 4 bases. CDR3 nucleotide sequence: TGTGCCAGCAGCTTAGACGGGACAGAGTACGAGCAGTACGTC. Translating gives CASSLDGTEYEQYV.

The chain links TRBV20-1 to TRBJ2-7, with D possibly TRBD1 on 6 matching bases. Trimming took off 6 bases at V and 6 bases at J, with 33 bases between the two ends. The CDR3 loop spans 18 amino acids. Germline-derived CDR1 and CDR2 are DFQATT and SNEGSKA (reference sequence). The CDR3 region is CSATHTQGTWSSSREQYF. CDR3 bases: TGCAGTGCAACTCACACACAGGGTACGTGGTCCTCTTCGCGCGAGCAGTACTTC.

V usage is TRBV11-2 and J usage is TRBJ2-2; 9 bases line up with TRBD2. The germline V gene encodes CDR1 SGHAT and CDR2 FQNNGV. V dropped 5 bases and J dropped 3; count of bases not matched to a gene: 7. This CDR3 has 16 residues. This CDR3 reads CASSPLSGGYTGELFF. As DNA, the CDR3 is TGTGCCAGCAGCCCGCTGAGCGGGGGGTACACCGGGGAGCTGTTTTTT. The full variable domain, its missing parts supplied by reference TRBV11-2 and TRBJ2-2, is EAGVAQSPRYKIIEKRQSVAFWCNPISGHATLYWYQQILGQGPKLLIQFQNNGVVDDSQLPKDRFSAERLKGVDSTLKIQPAKLEDSAVYLCASSPLSGGYTGELFFGEGSRLTVL.

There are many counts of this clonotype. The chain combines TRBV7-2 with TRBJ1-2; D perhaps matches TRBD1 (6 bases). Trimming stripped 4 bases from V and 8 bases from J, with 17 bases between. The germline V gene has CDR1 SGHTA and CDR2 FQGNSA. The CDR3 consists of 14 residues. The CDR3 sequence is CASSSTGFLSGYTF. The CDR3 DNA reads TGTGCCAGCAGCTCGACAGGATTCTTAAGCGGCTACACCTTC. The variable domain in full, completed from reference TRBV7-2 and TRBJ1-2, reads GAGVSQSPSNKVTEKGKDVELRCDPISGHTALYWYRQSLGQGLEFLIYFQGNSAPDKSGLPSDRFSAERTGGSVSTLTIQRTQQEDSAVYLCASSSTGFLSGYTFGSGTRLTVV.

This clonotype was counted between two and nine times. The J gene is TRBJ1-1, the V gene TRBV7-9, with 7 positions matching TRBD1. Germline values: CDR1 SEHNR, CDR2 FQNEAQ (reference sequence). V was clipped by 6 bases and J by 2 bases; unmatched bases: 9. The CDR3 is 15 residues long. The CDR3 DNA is TGTGCCAGCAGACAAAACAGGGGAAGTAACACTGAAGCTTTCTTT. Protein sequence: CASRQNRGSNTEAFF.

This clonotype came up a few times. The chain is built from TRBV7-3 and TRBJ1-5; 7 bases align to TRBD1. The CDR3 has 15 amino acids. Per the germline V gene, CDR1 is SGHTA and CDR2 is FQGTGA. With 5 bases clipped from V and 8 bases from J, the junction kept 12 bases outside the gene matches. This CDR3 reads CASSETGTLGEPQHF. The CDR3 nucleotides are TGTGCCAGCAGCGAGACAGGGACCTTGGGGGAGCCCCAGCATTTT. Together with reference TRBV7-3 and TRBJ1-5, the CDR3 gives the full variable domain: GAGVSQTPSNKVTEKGKYVELRCDPISGHTALYWYRQSLGQGPEFLIYFQGTGAADDSGLPNDRFFAVRPEGSVSTLKIQRTERGDSAVYLCASSETGTLGEPQHFGDGTRLSIL.

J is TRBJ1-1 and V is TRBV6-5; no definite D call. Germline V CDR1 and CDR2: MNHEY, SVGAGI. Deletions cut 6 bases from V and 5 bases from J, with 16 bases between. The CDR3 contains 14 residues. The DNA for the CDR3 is TGTGCCAGCAGCCTTGTGGGTCGGCGGACTGAAGCTTTCTTT. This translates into CASSLVGRRTEAFF.

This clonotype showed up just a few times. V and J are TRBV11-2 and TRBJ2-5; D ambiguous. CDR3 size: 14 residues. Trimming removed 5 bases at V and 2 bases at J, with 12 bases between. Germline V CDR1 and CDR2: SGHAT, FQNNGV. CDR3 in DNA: TGTGCCAGCAGCCGTGACTGGATACAAGAGACCCAGTACTTC. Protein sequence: CASSRDWIQETQYF. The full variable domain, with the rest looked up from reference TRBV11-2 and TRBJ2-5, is EAGVAQSPRYKIIEKRQSVAFWCNPISGHATLYWYQQILGQGPKLLIQFQNNGVVDDSQLPKDRFSAERLKGVDSTLKIQPAKLEDSAVYLCASSRDWIQETQYFGPGTRLLVL.

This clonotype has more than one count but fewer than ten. Here the CDR3 reads CATRPVGQYGGYTF. The DNA of the CDR3 is TGTGCCACCAGGCCGGTGGGACAGTACGGGGGCTACACCTTC. V is TRBV15 and J is TRBJ1-2, with 7 bases aligning to TRBD1. The V gene's germline CDR1 is LNHNV and CDR2 YYDKDF (reference sequence). The CDR3 extends over 14 amino acids. V lost 6 bases and J lost 8; bases outside the gene matches: 12.